The present entry profiles one TCR beta chain with its context. Its antigen is not yet known. This specimen comes from a study of GPR56 and killer-like receptors on CD4 memory cells (dated by TCRdb to the late 2010s). Concerning the study at large: According to the study's proposal, human CD4+ memory T-cell differentiation and cytokine production potential are marked by the progressive acquisition of KLRB1, KLRG1, GPR56 and then KLRF1. Healthy blood donors in the study were described as age-matched to the liver disease patients, whose median age was about 70 years. Points the paper makes about the study in general: Clonal frequency started low in the marker-negative population and rose progressively along the proposed pathway, while TCRbeta diversity decreased accordingly. Diversity and similarity analyses were restricted to the 100 most expanded clones per population rather than full repertoires. Overlap of TCR repertoires was observed especially between the late populations 4 and 5, and partly population 3. Clones dominating late populations 4 and 5 were also found in early populations 1 and 2, and this finding was taken by the authors as evidence for linear differentiation.

Reading the germline V gene gives CDR1 SNHLY and CDR2 FYNNEI. The CDR3 runs 17 residues from the cysteine to the phenylalanine. DNA is not recorded here. Prior to TCRbeta sequencing, five KLR/GPR56-defined CD4+ populations were enriched by fluorescence-activated cell sorting. TCRbeta repertoires of five CD4+ T-cell subsets defined by KLRB1, KLRG1, GPR56 and KLRF1 expression were sequenced to test a linear memory differentiation pathway. TCR-sequenced cells came from peripheral blood of healthy control individuals, reported as five donors in the TCRbeta analysis figure. Heparinized peripheral blood was collected, and every sample was processed within one hour of retrieval. To isolate peripheral blood mononuclear cells, blood was diluted 1:2 in PBS and put through Biocoll density gradient centrifugation at room temperature. Before flow sorting, CD4+ T cells were enriched from freshly isolated PBMCs by magnetic sorting with anti-CD4 MicroBeads. A BD FACSAria II was used to sort CD4+ T cells enriched from PBMCs of healthy donors according to marker expression. For surface staining, the researchers used Miltenyi Biotec antibodies: anti-KLRB1 clone 191B8, anti-KLRF1 clone 4A4.D10 and anti-KLRG1 clone REA261.

Instrument on record: Illumina HiSeq 2500. To build sequencing libraries, a previously published PCR protocol was used to amplify the recombined TCRbeta locus. The original methods were these. Reads whose average quality score was below 30 were removed, and the reads that remained were processed with IMSEQ. Each clonotype was defined by the combination of Vbeta gene, Jbeta gene and CDR3 amino acid sequence. The Morisita-Horn index, computed on the top 100 expanded clones, was used to measure repertoire overlap between populations. Renyi diversity profiles, calculated on the top 100 expanded clones, were used to assess clonal diversity. With the reads reprocessed by TCRdb, a single entry stands for each CDR3 protein sequence and no DNA is reported. The V and J calls come from TCRdb's annotation, not from the publication. The sample table includes around 200 distinct CDR3 sequences. Over 60% of the sample rests with the top ten.

The chain links TRBV2 with TRBJ2-5; checking the TCRdb D call of TRBD2 is not possible without DNA. This TCR was recovered from a human donor in good health. The sequencing sample was made of memory CD4+ T cells from blood. The CDR3 reads as follows: CATATGLAGGNQETQYF. This CDR3, with the reference TRBV2 and TRBJ2-5 proteins standing in past its ends, gives the full variable domain EPEVTQTPSHQVTQMGQEVILRCVPISNHLYFYWYRQILGQKVEFLVSFYNNEISEKSEIFDDQFSVERPDGSNFTLKIRSTKLEDSAMYFCATATGLAGGNQETQYFGPGTRLLVL.